One and the same sample provided the 29 T cell receptor beta chains below, sequenced in a study of neoadjuvant anti-PD-1 for oral cavity cancer. TCRdb's table, derived via immunoSEQ multiplex PCR, lists solely in-frame clones and lacks some. The sample carries around 81,000 clones, more than 80% recorded once. The sequencing used PBMCs, collected before nivolumab (anti-PD-1) treatment. The origin of the receptors is a person between 40 and 79 years old with oral cavity squamous cell carcinoma.

This clone was recorded once. A read error may account for a junction end that differs from germline. The CDR3 region has the DNA TGTGCTAGCAGCTTAGGTCTTCATGCGTCAGAGACCCAGTACTTC. It encodes CASSLGLHASETQYF. This chain connects TRBV7-7 to TRBJ2-5; D unresolved. This CDR3 region has 15 residues. Germline CDR1 reads SSHAT; CDR2 reads FNYEAQ (reference sequence). The full variable domain, in which reference TRBV7-7 and TRBJ2-5 provide the parts outside the CDR3, is GAGVSQSPRYKVTKRGQDVTLRCDPISSHATLYWYQQALGQGPEFLTYFNYEAQPDKSGLPSDRFSAERPEGSISTLTIQRTEQRDSAMYRCASSLGLHASETQYFGPGTRLLVL.

The chain employs TRBV9 and TRBJ1-2; 10 bases match TRBD1. This CDR3 region has 15 residues. Germline V gene lookup returns CDR1 SGDLS and CDR2 YYNGEE. J lost 4 bases, V lost 0 bases, and 3 bases had no gene match. The CDR3 loop reads CASSVAGTGAYGYTF. The CDR3 bases are TGTGCCAGCAGCGTAGCAGGGACAGGGGCCTATGGCTACACCTTC.

V is TRBV15 and J is TRBJ2-3; TRBD2 agrees at 9 bases. This CDR3 is 16 amino acids long. CDR1 and CDR2 (germline): LNHNV, YYDKDF (reference sequence). The junction had 11 bases not matched to a gene; V was cut back by 6 bases and J by 4 bases. The CDR3 loop reads CATRRTPGLAADTQYF. CDR3 DNA sequence: TGTGCCACCAGGCGTACTCCGGGACTAGCAGCAGATACGCAGTATTTT.

The chain uses TRBV30 and TRBJ2-3; D might be TRBD2 (5 bases). Germline CDR1 reads GTSNPN; CDR2 reads SVGIG (reference sequence). V lost 2 bases and J 6 bases, leaving 12 bases between the germline ends. The CDR3 loop spans 13 amino acids. CDR3 nucleotide sequence: TGTGCCTGGAGTTCCGGAGGCGCGGATACGCAGTATTTT. This gives the protein CAWSSGGADTQYF.

This chain uses TRBV5-4 with TRBJ1-1; D not certain. Per the germline V gene, CDR1 is SGHNT and CDR2 is YYREEE (reference sequence). Trimming stripped 5 bases from V and 6 bases from J, with 17 bases between. The CDR3 is made up of 14 amino acids. The CDR3, as DNA: TGTGCCAGCAGGGCGGACTGGAGTACTGCTGAAGCTTTCTTT. Residues: CASRADWSTAEAFF.

The chain is built from TRBV2 and TRBJ2-3; TRBD2 is a possible D gene (5 bases). Germline V gene lookup returns CDR1 SNHLY and CDR2 FYNNEI. The CDR3 runs to 12 residues. Trimming removed 6 bases at V and 11 bases at J, with 15 bases between. The CDR3, as DNA: TGTGCCAGCAGCCCCACTAGGGAGAGGCAGTATTTT. Amino acids: CASSPTRERQYF.

The chain uses TRBV7-6 and TRBJ2-1, with a weak D call TRBD2 (5 bases). This CDR3 is built from 14 residues. V was trimmed by 3 bases and J by 10 bases, leaving 16 bases between them. Looked up from germline, CDR1 is SGHVS and CDR2 is FNYEAQ. The DNA of the CDR3 is TGTGCCAGCAGCTTTTTTCCAGAGGGCAGCGAGCAGTTCTTC. Translation gives CASSFFPEGSEQFF. Full variable domain (remainder filled in from reference TRBV7-6 and TRBJ2-1): GAGVSQSPRYKVTKRGQDVALRCDPISGHVSLYWYRQALGQGPEFLTYFNYEAQQDKSGLPNDRFSAERPEGSISTLTIQRTEQRDSAMYRCASSFFPEGSEQFFGPGTRLTVL.

The gene calls are TRBV5-1 and TRBJ1-2, with D hard to call. This CDR3 has 13 amino acids. With 0 bases removed from V and 4 bases from J, the gap between germline ends came to 7 bases. CDR1 is SGHRS and CDR2 is YFSETQ in the germline V gene. The DNA for the CDR3 is TGCGCCAGCAGCTTGGATCCTGTCTATGGCTACACCTTC. Amino acid sequence: CASSLDPVYGYTF.

Here the CDR3 reads CASSPRGTSGSWAGELFF. The CDR3 nucleotides are TGTGCCAGCAGCCCACGCGGGACTAGCGGGAGTTGGGCCGGGGAGCTGTTTTTT. The rearrangement uses TRBV11-2 and TRBJ2-2, with 14 positions matching TRBD2. The junction had 11 bases not matched to a gene; V was cut back by 5 bases and J by 6 bases. The length of the CDR3 is 18 residues. The germline CDR1 and CDR2 sequences are SGHAT and FQNNGV.

The chain recombines TRBV5-1 with TRBJ2-7; 9 nucleotides agree with TRBD2. This CDR3 contains 15 residues. CDR1 SGHRS and CDR2 YFSETQ come from the germline V gene. Trimming cost V 3 bases and J 3 bases; bases outside gene matches: 7. CDR3 loop: CASSSEIAGVYEQYF. The CDR3 DNA reads as TGCGCCAGCAGCTCGGAAATAGCGGGAGTCTACGAGCAGTACTTC.

The chain has TRBV5-6 and TRBJ2-3, with D possibly TRBD1 on 8 matching bases. Deletions cut 4 bases from V and 6 bases from J, with 21 bases between. The germline gives CDR1 SGHDT, CDR2 YYEEEE. This CDR3 spans 16 amino acids. The CDR3 is CASSATGGEFLDTQYF. CDR3 in DNA: TGTGCCAGCAGCGCCACAGGGGGGGAGTTTTTGGATACGCAGTATTTT.

The rearrangement links TRBV6-5 to TRBJ1-2; TRBD1 might be the D (5 bases). CDR3 length: 14 residues. Trimming stripped 2 bases from V and 3 bases from J, with 10 bases between. CDR1 MNHEY and CDR2 SVGAGI come from the germline V gene. The CDR3 DNA sequence: TGTGCCAGCAGTTACCTTGACAGATACTATGGCTACACCTTC. Protein product: CASSYLDRYYGYTF.

The chain employs TRBV20-1 and TRBJ2-7, with D unresolved. Trimming took 1 base from V and 6 from J, leaving 7 bases between them. Germline CDR1 reads DFQATT; CDR2 reads SNEGSKA (reference sequence). The length of the CDR3 is 11 residues. CDR3 sequence reads: CSARGGVEQYF. The CDR3 DNA sequence: TGCAGTGCTAGAGGTGGAGTCGAGCAGTACTTC.

The chain carries TRBV30 and TRBJ2-7; TRBD2 matches at 7 bases. Germline lookup yields CDR1 GTSNPN and CDR2 SVGIG (reference sequence). V shed 3 bases and J 6 bases; nucleotides not matched to a gene: 11. The CDR3 spans 14 residues. The CDR3 protein is CAWRLKGEGPEQYF. CDR3 in DNA: TGTGCCTGGAGGCTAAAAGGGGAGGGACCCGAGCAGTACTTC.

The rearrangement uses TRBV25-1 and TRBJ2-5; 12 nucleotides match TRBD1. In germline, CDR1 is MGHDK, CDR2 SYGVNS. The CDR3 covers 15 residues. V lost 3 bases, J lost 5 bases, and 4 bases stayed unmatched. CDR3 bases: TGTGCCAGCAGTGAGGGACAGGGGGCTTGGGAGACCCAGTACTTC. It yields the protein CASSEGQGAWETQYF. Complete variable domain (other parts from reference TRBV25-1 and TRBJ2-5): EADIYQTPRYLVIGTGKKITLECSQTMGHDKMYWYQQDPGMELHLIHYSYGVNSTEKGDLSSESTVSRIRTEHFPLTLESARPSHTSQYLCASSEGQGAWETQYFGPGTRLLVL.

This rearrangement joins TRBV4-2 to TRBJ2-7; no reliable D call. V was trimmed by 1 base and J by 6 bases, leaving 10 bases between them. In germline, CDR1 is LGHNA, CDR2 YNFKEQ. The CDR3 totals 13 residues. This chain's CDR3 is CASSQGAVAEQYF. CDR3 nucleotides: TGTGCCAGCAGCCAAGGGGCGGTCGCCGAGCAGTACTTC.

The CDR3, as DNA: TGTGCCAGCATTGGCAGAGCCATGAACACTGAAGCTTTCTTT. Protein sequence: CASIGRAMNTEAFF. This chain connects TRBV6-5 to TRBJ1-1; unclear D gene. Per germline, CDR1 MNHEY and CDR2 SVGAGI. V gave up 7 bases and J gave up 0 bases, with 12 bases separating them. This CDR3 comprises 14 residues.

The J gene is TRBJ1-4, the V gene TRBV7-8; D possibly corresponds to TRBD1 (5 bases). Germline-derived CDR1 and CDR2 are SGHVS and FQNEAQ. The CDR3 has 14 amino acids. Trimming removed 5 bases from V and 8 bases from J, with 15 bases in between. This CDR3 reads CASSRERSGEKLFF. The CDR3 DNA reads as TGTGCCAGCAGCCGGGAAAGGTCAGGGGAAAAACTGTTTTTT.

This chain links TRBV5-5 with TRBJ2-6; D may correspond to TRBD1 or TRBD2 (5 bases each). The CDR3 has 20 amino acids. V was pared by 0 bases and J by 0 bases, with 19 bases between. CDR1 is SGHKS and CDR2 is YYEKEE in the germline V gene (reference sequence). The DNA of the CDR3 is TGTGCCAGCAGCTTGGCTTCTCGGGGCAGGGCTAGCTCTGGGGCCAACGTCCTGACTTTC. Translating it yields CASSLASRGRASSGANVLTF.

V usage is TRBV11-2 and J usage is TRBJ2-7; unclear D gene. CDR3 length: 14 amino acids. The V gene's germline CDR1 is SGHAT and CDR2 FQNNGV. V lost 0 bases and J lost 5, with 11 bases in between. The CDR3 DNA reads as TGTGCCAGCAGCTTAGAGCGCGTTGCCCACGAGCAGTACTTC. Its translation: CASSLERVAHEQYF.

The chain recombines TRBV7-2 with TRBJ2-5, with 9 bases identical to TRBD1. This CDR3 comprises 14 residues. Germline values: CDR1 SGHTA, CDR2 FQGNSA. V shed 4 bases and J 5 bases; nucleotides not matched to a gene: 5. This CDR3 is CASSSTGGVETQYF. The CDR3 nucleotides are TGTGCCAGCAGCTCAACAGGGGGCGTTGAGACCCAGTACTTC.

This clone was recorded a few times. This chain connects TRBV4-1 to TRBJ2-5; 7 nucleotides line up with TRBD1. The CDR3 has 15 residues. The V gene end was trimmed by 4 bases and the J gene end by 5 bases; junction bases not matched to a gene: 10. Germline CDR1 MGHRA, CDR2 YSYEKL. The CDR3: CASSPMNRGRETQYF. CDR3 nucleotides: TGCGCCAGCAGCCCTATGAACAGGGGCCGGGAGACCCAGTACTTC.

The CDR3: CASSDPTGTLGEQYF. CDR3 bases: TGTGCCAGCAGTGACCCGACAGGAACCCTAGGCGAGCAGTACTTC. The gene calls are TRBV2 and TRBJ2-7, with a weak D call TRBD1 (6 bases). The germline CDR1 and CDR2 sequences are SNHLY and FYNNEI. This CDR3 has 15 residues. V was pared by 3 bases and J by 6 bases, with 18 bases between.

The J gene is TRBJ2-1, the V gene TRBV5-1, with 10 bases that match TRBD2. V shed 3 bases, J shed 0 bases, and the junction held 3 bases outside the gene matches. CDR3 size: 16 residues. The germline V gene has CDR1 SGHRS and CDR2 YFSETQ. The CDR3 DNA follows: TGCGCCAGCAGCTCCCAGCGGGAGGGCTCCTACAATGAGCAGTTCTTC. This codes for CASSSQREGSYNEQFF.

Here the CDR3 reads CASSLGGARTDTQYF. The CDR3 DNA reads TGTGCCAGCAGCTTGGGTGGGGCGCGAACAGATACGCAGTATTTT. The chain employs TRBV5-6 and TRBJ2-3; a possible D gene is TRBD1 (5 bases). V was pared by 0 bases and J by 3 bases, with 11 bases between. The CDR3 length is 15 residues. CDR1 is SGHDT, CDR2 YYEEEE, per germline.

V is TRBV7-9 and J is TRBJ1-3; possible D gene TRBD1, 6 bases. The CDR3 sequence is 16 residues long. Looked up from germline, CDR1 is SEHNR and CDR2 is FQNEAQ (reference sequence). V lost 6 bases and J lost 0, with 15 bases in between. As DNA, the CDR3 is TGTGCCAGCAGACTAGAGGACAGCTTCTCTGGAAACACCATATATTTT. Translated, it gives CASRLEDSFSGNTIYF. Filled out from reference TRBV7-9 and TRBJ1-3, the complete variable domain reads DTGVSQNPRHKITKRGQNVTFRCDPISEHNRLYWYRQTLGQGPEFLTYFQNEAQLEKSRLLSDRFSAERPKGSFSTLEIQRTEQGDSAMYLCASRLEDSFSGNTIYFGEGSWLTVV.

This clone was detected once. The rearrangement links TRBV20-1 to TRBJ2-3; possibly TRBD2 for D (6 bases). This CDR3 region has 11 residues. CDR1 DFQATT and CDR2 SNEGSKA come from the germline V gene (reference sequence). Trimming removed 5 bases at V and 9 bases at J, with 12 bases between. In DNA, the CDR3 is TGCAGTGCTCGAAGGGGAGGAACGCAGTATTTT. Its protein is CSARRGGTQYF.

The chain has TRBV19 and TRBJ1-1; 7 nucleotides align to TRBD1. From germline, CDR1 is LNHDA and CDR2 SQIVND (reference sequence). The CDR3 is 15 amino acids. The ends lost 7 bases at V and 1 base at J; junction bases unmatched: 9. The CDR3 DNA follows: TGTGCCAGTATCCGGGGGACAGCCACGAACACTGAAGCTTTCTTT. Protein product: CASIRGTATNTEAFF.

V is TRBV5-1 and J is TRBJ1-2; D perhaps matches TRBD1 (5 bases). The CDR3 runs 14 residues. V was trimmed by 0 bases and J by 4 bases, leaving 10 bases between them. CDR1 is SGHRS, CDR2 YFSETQ, per germline. CDR3: CASSLGDSPYGYTF. CDR3 DNA sequence: TGCGCCAGCAGCTTGGGAGACAGTCCCTATGGCTACACCTTC.